This T cell receptor beta chain comes out of a study of a mutant IDH1 vaccine in newly diagnosed glioma. Study-wide background: Vaccines began 4-6 weeks after radiotherapy alone, or with temozolomide cycles. Study-wide findings and caveats: Shifts in the top peripheral T cell clonotypes seemed unrelated to pseudoprogression. Most patients, approximately 93%, showed vaccine-induced immune responses.

Time point given: week 11, during vaccination. A single vaccine dose contained 300 ug of mutant IDH1 20-mer peptide, and topical imiquimod was used with it. The astrocytomas were IDH1-mutant, ATRX-negative, and WHO grade 3 or 4. The V and J ends lost 10 bases and 2 bases, in that order; junction bases with no gene match: 6. This CDR3 spans 14 amino acids. Per germline, CDR1 SGHTA and CDR2 FQGNSA. About this clone: Its matching antigen is unknown.

Here immunoSEQ multiplex PCR was the method, and the copy in TCRdb shows in-frame clones only, minus some. Of 20,000 to 25,000 clones in the sample, 79% are singletons; the top ten hold roughly 8%. V and J are TRBV7-2 and TRBJ2-3, with 10 bases that match TRBD2. This specimen was PBMCs, taken from a glioma patient whose treatment included an IDH1 peptide vaccine. This TCR derives from a man aged 35-49 years with glioma. The DNA of the CDR3 is TGTGCCACCGAACTAGCGGGACTCACAGATACGCAGTATTTT. It is translated as CATELAGLTDTQYF. Together with reference TRBV7-2 and TRBJ2-3, the CDR3 gives the full variable domain: GAGVSQSPSNKVTEKGKDVELRCDPISGHTALYWYRQSLGQGLEFLIYFQGNSAPDKSGLPSDRFSAERTGGSVSTLTIQRTQQEDSAVYLCATELAGLTDTQYFGPGTRLTVL.